This T cell receptor beta chain was sequenced for a study of shared clonotypes between healthy human individuals. This CDR3 region has 18 residues. After removal of 2 bases from V and 1 base from J, the junction contained 8 bases not matched to a gene. Produced via immunoSEQ multiplex PCR; TCRdb's table is partial and in-frame only. This table has more than 2,000,000 clones, about 92% appearing once. The receptor was derived from a man younger than 35 in good health. The sample taken for sequencing was naive CD4+ T cells sorted from blood. Subset: CD45RA+ positively selected. This chain uses TRBV23-1 with TRBJ1-5, with 10 bases lining up with TRBD1. TRBV23-1 is an ORF, with its function uncertain. CDR3: CASSQAGTGVRSNQPQHF. The DNA of the CDR3 is TGCGCCAGCAGTCAAGCCGGGACAGGGGTGAGGAGCAATCAGCCCCAGCATTTT.